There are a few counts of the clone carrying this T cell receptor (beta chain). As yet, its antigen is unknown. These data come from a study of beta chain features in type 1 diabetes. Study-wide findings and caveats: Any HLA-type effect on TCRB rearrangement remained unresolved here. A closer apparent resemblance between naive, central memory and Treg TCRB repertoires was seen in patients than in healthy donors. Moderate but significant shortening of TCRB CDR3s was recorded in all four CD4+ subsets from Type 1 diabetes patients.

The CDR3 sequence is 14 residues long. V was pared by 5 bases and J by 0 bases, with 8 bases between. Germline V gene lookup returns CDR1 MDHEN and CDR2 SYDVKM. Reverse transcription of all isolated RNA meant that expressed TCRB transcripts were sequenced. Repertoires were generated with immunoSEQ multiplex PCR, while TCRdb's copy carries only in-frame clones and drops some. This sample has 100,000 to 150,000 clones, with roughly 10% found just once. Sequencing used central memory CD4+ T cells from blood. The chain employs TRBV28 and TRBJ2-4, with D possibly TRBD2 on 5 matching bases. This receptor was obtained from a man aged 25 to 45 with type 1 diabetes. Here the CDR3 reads CASSPEGAKNIQYF. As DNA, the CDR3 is TGTGCCAGCAGTCCCGAGGGAGCCAAAAACATTCAGTACTTC.